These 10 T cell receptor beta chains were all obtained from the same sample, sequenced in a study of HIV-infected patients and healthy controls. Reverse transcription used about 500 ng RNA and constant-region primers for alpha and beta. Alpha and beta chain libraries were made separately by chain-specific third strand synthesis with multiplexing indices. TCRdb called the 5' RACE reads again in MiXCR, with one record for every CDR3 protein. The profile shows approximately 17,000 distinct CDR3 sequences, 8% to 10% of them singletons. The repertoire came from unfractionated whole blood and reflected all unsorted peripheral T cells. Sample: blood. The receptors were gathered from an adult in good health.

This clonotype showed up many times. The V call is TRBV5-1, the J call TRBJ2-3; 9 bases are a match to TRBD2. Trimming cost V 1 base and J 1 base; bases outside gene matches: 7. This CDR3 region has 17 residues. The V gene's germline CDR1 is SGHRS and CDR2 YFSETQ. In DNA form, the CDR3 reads TGCGCCAGCAGCTTGAGGGGTAGCGGGAGTGGCACAGATACGCAGTATTTT. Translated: CASSLRGSGSGTDTQYF.

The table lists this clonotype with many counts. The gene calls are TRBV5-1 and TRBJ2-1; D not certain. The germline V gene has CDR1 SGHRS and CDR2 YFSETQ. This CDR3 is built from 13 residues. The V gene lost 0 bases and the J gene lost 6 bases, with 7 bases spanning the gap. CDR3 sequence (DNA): TGCGCCAGCAGCTTGGCCCTTGGCAATGAGCAGTTCTTC. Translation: CASSLALGNEQFF.

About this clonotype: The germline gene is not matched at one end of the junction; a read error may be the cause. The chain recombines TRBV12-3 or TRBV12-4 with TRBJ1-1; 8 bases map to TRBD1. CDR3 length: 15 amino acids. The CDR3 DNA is TGTGCCAGCAGTTTCAGCACCCAGGGGGCGGCTGAGGCTTTCTTT. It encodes CASSFSTQGAAEAFF.

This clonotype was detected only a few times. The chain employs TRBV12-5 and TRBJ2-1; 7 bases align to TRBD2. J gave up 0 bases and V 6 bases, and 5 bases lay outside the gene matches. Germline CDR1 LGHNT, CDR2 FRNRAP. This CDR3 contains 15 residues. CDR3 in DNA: TGTGCTAGTGGAAAGCGGGATAGCTCCTACAATGAGCAGTTCTTC. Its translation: CASGKRDSSYNEQFF.

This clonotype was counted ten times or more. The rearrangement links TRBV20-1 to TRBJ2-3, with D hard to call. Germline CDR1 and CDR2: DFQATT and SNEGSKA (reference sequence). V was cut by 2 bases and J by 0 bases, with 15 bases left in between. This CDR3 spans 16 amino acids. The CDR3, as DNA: TGCAGTGCTAGACCGCACGCTGGTTCTAGCACAGATACGCAGTATTTT. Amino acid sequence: CSARPHAGSSTDTQYF.

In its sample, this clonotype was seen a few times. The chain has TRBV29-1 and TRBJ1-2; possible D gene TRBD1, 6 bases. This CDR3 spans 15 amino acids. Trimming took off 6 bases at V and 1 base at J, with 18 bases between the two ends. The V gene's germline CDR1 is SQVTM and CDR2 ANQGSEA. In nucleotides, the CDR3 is TGCAGCGTAGGGGCAGGGGACAATTATAACTATGGCTACACCTTC. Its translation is CSVGAGDNYNYGYTF.

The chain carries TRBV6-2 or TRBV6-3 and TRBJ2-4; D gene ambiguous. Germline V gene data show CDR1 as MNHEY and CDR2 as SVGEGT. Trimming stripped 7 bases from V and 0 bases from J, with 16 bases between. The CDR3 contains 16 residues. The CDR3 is CASNRDNVLAKNIQYF. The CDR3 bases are TGTGCCAGCAACAGAGACAACGTTTTAGCCAAAAACATTCAGTACTTC.

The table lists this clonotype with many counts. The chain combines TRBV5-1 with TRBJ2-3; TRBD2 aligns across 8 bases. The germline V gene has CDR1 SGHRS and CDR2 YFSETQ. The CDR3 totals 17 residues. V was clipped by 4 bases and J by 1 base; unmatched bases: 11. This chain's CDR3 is CASSRSQAGVGTDTQYF. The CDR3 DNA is TGCGCCAGCAGCCGATCTCAAGCGGGAGTCGGCACAGATACGCAGTATTTT.

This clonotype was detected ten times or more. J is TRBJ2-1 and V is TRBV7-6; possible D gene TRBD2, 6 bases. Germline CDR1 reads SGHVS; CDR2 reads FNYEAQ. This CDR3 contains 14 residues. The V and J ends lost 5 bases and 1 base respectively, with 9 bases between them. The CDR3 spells CASSTTSSYNEQFF. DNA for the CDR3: TGTGCCAGCAGCACGACTAGTTCCTACAATGAGCAGTTCTTC.

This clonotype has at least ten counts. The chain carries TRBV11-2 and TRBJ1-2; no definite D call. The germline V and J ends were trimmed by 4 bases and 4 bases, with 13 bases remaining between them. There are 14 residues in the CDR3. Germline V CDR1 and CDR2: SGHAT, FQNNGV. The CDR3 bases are TGTGCCAGCAGCTCGAGCCTGGGGTCCTATGGCTACACCTTC. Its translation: CASSSSLGSYGYTF. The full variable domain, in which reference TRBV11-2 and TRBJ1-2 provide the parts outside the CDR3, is EAGVAQSPRYKIIEKRQSVAFWCNPISGHATLYWYQQILGQGPKLLIQFQNNGVVDDSQLPKDRFSAERLKGVDSTLKIQPAKLEDSAVYLCASSSSLGSYGYTFGSGTRLTVV.